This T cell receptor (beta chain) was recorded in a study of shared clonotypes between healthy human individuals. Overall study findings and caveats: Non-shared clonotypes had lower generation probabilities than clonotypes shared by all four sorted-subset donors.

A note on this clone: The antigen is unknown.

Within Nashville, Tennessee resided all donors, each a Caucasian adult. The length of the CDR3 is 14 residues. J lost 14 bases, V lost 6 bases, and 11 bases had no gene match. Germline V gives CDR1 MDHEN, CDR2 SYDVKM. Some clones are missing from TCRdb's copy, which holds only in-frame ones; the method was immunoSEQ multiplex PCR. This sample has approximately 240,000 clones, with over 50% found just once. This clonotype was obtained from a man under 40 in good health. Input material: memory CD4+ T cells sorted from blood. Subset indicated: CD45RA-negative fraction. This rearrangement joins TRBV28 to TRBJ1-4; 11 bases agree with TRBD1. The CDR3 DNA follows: TGTGCCAGCAGCCTTCCGGGACAGGGGGGTTTTCTGTTTTTT. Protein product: CASSLPGQGGFLFF.